The subject of this entry is one T cell receptor (beta chain). The sample originates from a study of blood T cell repertoires in COVID-19. In the study overall: Sites across the United States, Italy and Spain contributed samples from acute and convalescent COVID-19. In each case, the material was cDNA or gDNA derived from T cells, B-cell-depleted T cells, or PBMCs.

In the original analysis: Amplification of reference gene primers was used by the study to estimate nucleated cell counts. Sequencing was performed with immunoSEQ multiplex PCR; in TCRdb, only in-frame clones are kept and a portion is missing. The V and J calls and clone size come from that table; D and trimming were worked out from the DNA. This repertoire shows 10,000 to 15,000 clones, around 82% found once; its top ten account for 21%. CDR1 is SGHDN and CDR2 is FVKESK in the germline V gene. V dropped 4 bases and J dropped 2; count of bases not matched to a gene: 5. The CDR3 loop spans 15 amino acids.

J is TRBJ1-5 and V is TRBV14, with 7 bases lining up with TRBD1. The sequenced material came from peripheral blood. The TCR was taken from a human donor in a cohort sampled during active COVID-19. CDR3 bases: TGTGCCAGCAGCCCCAGGGGGGAAGGCAATCAGCCCCAGCATTTT. Its translation is CASSPRGEGNQPQHF.